The rows below give T cell receptor beta chains drawn from one sample of a study of T cell responses to AZD1222 COVID-19 vaccine. Produced via immunoSEQ multiplex PCR; TCRdb's table is partial and in-frame only. The table lists 25,000 to 35,000 clones, under 90% of them singletons. The material sequenced was peripheral blood, taken on day 0 of AZD1222 vaccination. These receptors originate from an adult in good health. Each CDR3 is given with its conserved first and last residue. The order of the fields is V gene, clone size, J gene, D gene, CDR3 DNA, CDR3 protein. D genes are given only for firm matches. Where a row states a size, it is once, few, many or the class of an expanded clone; other rows omit it.

v_gene: TRBV5-1
abundance: .
j_gene: TRBJ2-3
d_gene: .
CDR3nt: TGCGCCAGCAAGCAGGGAGCTAGCACAGATACGCAGTATTTT
CDR3aa: CASKQGASTDTQYF

v_gene: TRBV27
abundance: .
j_gene: TRBJ2-3
d_gene: .
CDR3nt: TGTGCCAGCAGTTTATCGGCACAATTTAGCACAGATACGCAGTATTTT
CDR3aa: CASSLSAQFSTDTQYF

v_gene: TRBV30
abundance: .
j_gene: TRBJ2-1
d_gene: .
CDR3nt: TGTGCCTGGATGGCGGGATCGGGGGACAATGAGCAGTTCTTC
CDR3aa: CAWMAGSGDNEQFF

v_gene: TRBV6-1
abundance: .
j_gene: TRBJ1-5
d_gene: .
CDR3nt: TGTGCCAGCAGTGACCCGGACAGTCCAAATCAGCCCCAGCATTTT
CDR3aa: CASSDPDSPNQPQHF

v_gene: TRBV5-4
abundance: once
j_gene: TRBJ2-7
d_gene: TRBD2
CDR3nt: TGTGCCAGCAGCCCGGGACTAGCGGGAGGCCTCAATTCCTACGAGCAGTACTTC
CDR3aa: CASSPGLAGGLNSYEQYF

v_gene: TRBV25-1
abundance: .
j_gene: TRBJ2-7
d_gene: TRBD2
CDR3nt: TGTGCCAGCAGTGAGCCCGGGACTAGCGGTACCTACGAGCAGTACTTC
CDR3aa: CASSEPGTSGTYEQYF

v_gene: TRBV27
abundance: few
j_gene: TRBJ2-1
d_gene: .
CDR3nt: TGTGCCAGCGTGCCCCTAGTAGGCTCCTACAATGAGCAGTTCTTC
CDR3aa: CASVPLVGSYNEQFF

v_gene: TRBV5-1
abundance: .
j_gene: TRBJ2-7
d_gene: .
CDR3nt: TGCGCCAGCAGCTTGGGGGGACCATACGAGCAGTACTTC
CDR3aa: CASSLGGPYEQYF

v_gene: TRBV15
abundance: .
j_gene: TRBJ2-7
d_gene: .
CDR3nt: TGTGCCACCAGCAGGGACATGGCAGGAAGATACGAGCAGTACTTC
CDR3aa: CATSRDMAGRYEQYF

v_gene: TRBV6-1
abundance: once
j_gene: TRBJ1-5
d_gene: .
CDR3nt: TGTGCCAGCAGTGAAGCACCGGGACCCTCTGGGCAGCCCCAGCATTTT
CDR3aa: CASSEAPGPSGQPQHF

v_gene: TRBV19
abundance: .
j_gene: TRBJ2-1
d_gene: TRBD2
CDR3nt: TGTGCCAGTAGTATGCAAGCGGGGGACTACAATGAGCAGTTCTTC
CDR3aa: CASSMQAGDYNEQFF

v_gene: TRBV4-1
abundance: .
j_gene: TRBJ2-5
d_gene: .
CDR3nt: TGCGCCAGCAGCCTCTCTGTGACAGTGAAAGAGACCCAGTACTTC
CDR3aa: CASSLSVTVKETQYF

v_gene: TRBV7-9
abundance: .
j_gene: TRBJ1-3
d_gene: .
CDR3nt: TGTGCCAGCAGCCCCAGGGAACTCTCTGGAAACACCATATATTTT
CDR3aa: CASSPRELSGNTIYF

v_gene: TRBV19
abundance: .
j_gene: TRBJ1-5
d_gene: TRBD1
CDR3nt: TGTGCCAGTAGTATTCGGGGGACAGGAAGGAATCAGCCCCAGCATTTT
CDR3aa: CASSIRGTGRNQPQHF

v_gene: TRBV2
abundance: .
j_gene: TRBJ2-3
d_gene: .
CDR3nt: TGTGCCAGCAGCAAAACAGTCTCCACAGATACGCAGTATTTT
CDR3aa: CASSKTVSTDTQYF

v_gene: TRBV3-1/TRBV3-2
abundance: once
j_gene: TRBJ1-1
d_gene: .
CDR3nt: TGTGCCAGCAGCGCGGGGGGGACGAACACTGAAGCTTTCTTT
CDR3aa: CASSAGGTNTEAFF

v_gene: TRBV9
abundance: .
j_gene: TRBJ1-6
d_gene: .
CDR3nt: TGTGCCAGCAGTGGACAGTTTGCTAATTCACCCCTCCACTTT
CDR3aa: CASSGQFANSPLHF

v_gene: TRBV4-1
abundance: .
j_gene: TRBJ1-1
d_gene: .
CDR3nt: TGCGCCAGCAGCCAGGGGGGGAGGGCTGAAGCTTTCTTT
CDR3aa: CASSQGGRAEAFF

v_gene: TRBV20-1
abundance: .
j_gene: TRBJ2-3
d_gene: .
CDR3nt: TGCAGTGCTAGTAGCGGAGGAACTAGCACAGATACGCAGTATTTT
CDR3aa: CSASSGGTSTDTQYF

v_gene: TRBV30
abundance: once
j_gene: TRBJ1-4
d_gene: .
CDR3nt: TGTGCCTGGAGTGGGTCCTACAGATCAACTAATGAAAAACTGTTTTTT
CDR3aa: CAWSGSYRSTNEKLFF

v_gene: TRBV11-2
abundance: .
j_gene: TRBJ2-7
d_gene: .
CDR3nt: TGTGCCAGCAGCTTTACCGGCGGGGAAGGATACGAGCAGTACTTC
CDR3aa: CASSFTGGEGYEQYF

v_gene: TRBV3-1/TRBV3-2
abundance: .
j_gene: TRBJ2-1
d_gene: .
CDR3nt: TGTGCCAGCAGCCCCCGGGGTGGCAATGAGCAGTTCTTC
CDR3aa: CASSPRGGNEQFF

v_gene: TRBV7-9
abundance: .
j_gene: TRBJ2-2
d_gene: .
CDR3nt: TGTGCCAGCAGCTTACCCCGTCCGGGAGTAGGCACCGGGGAGCTGTTTTTT
CDR3aa: CASSLPRPGVGTGELFF

v_gene: TRBV2
abundance: .
j_gene: TRBJ2-7
d_gene: .
CDR3nt: TGTGCCAGCCCCAGTGGGAGCGAGCAGTACTTC
CDR3aa: CASPSGSEQYF

v_gene: TRBV5-5
abundance: .
j_gene: TRBJ1-2
d_gene: .
CDR3nt: TGTGCCAGCAGCTTGAACACAGGAGGATCAAACTATGGCTACACCTTC
CDR3aa: CASSLNTGGSNYGYTF

v_gene: TRBV19
abundance: .
j_gene: TRBJ1-1
d_gene: .
CDR3nt: TGTGCCAGTAGTTTATTACTGGGACGGGGGATGAACACTGAAGCTTTCTTT
CDR3aa: CASSLLLGRGMNTEAFF

v_gene: TRBV11-1
abundance: .
j_gene: TRBJ2-1
d_gene: .
CDR3nt: TGTGCCAGCAGCTTTCGGGACACCTACAATGAGCAGTTCTTC
CDR3aa: CASSFRDTYNEQFF

v_gene: TRBV7-2
abundance: .
j_gene: TRBJ1-1
d_gene: .
CDR3nt: TGTGCCAGCAGAGCGGGACAAAACACTGAAGCTTTCTTT
CDR3aa: CASRAGQNTEAFF

v_gene: TRBV19
abundance: .
j_gene: TRBJ2-5
d_gene: .
CDR3nt: TGTGCCAGTAGCCTGGGACTCCAAGAGACCCAGTACTTC
CDR3aa: CASSLGLQETQYF

v_gene: TRBV19
abundance: .
j_gene: TRBJ2-1
d_gene: .
CDR3nt: TGTGCCAGTAGTATAGCTAGCGCCCGTGCGGGTGAGCAGTTCTTC
CDR3aa: CASSIASARAGEQFF

v_gene: TRBV25-1
abundance: .
j_gene: TRBJ1-1
d_gene: .
CDR3nt: TGTGCCAGCAGTGTAAGTGGCAAGAACACTGAAGCTTTCTTT
CDR3aa: CASSVSGKNTEAFF

v_gene: TRBV28
abundance: .
j_gene: TRBJ2-4
d_gene: .
CDR3nt: TGTGCCAGCAGCCCCCCGCTGGCCAGGGGCAAAAACATTCAGTACTTC
CDR3aa: CASSPPLARGKNIQYF

v_gene: TRBV7-6
abundance: .
j_gene: TRBJ2-3
d_gene: .
CDR3nt: TGTGCCAGCAGCTCTATAGGGAGCGAGAGGGGAGATACGCAGTATTTT
CDR3aa: CASSSIGSERGDTQYF

v_gene: TRBV9
abundance: once
j_gene: TRBJ2-2
d_gene: TRBD2
CDR3nt: TGTGCCAGCAGCCTTCTGGGACTAGCGGCGAACACCGGGGAGCTGTTTTTT
CDR3aa: CASSLLGLAANTGELFF

v_gene: TRBV18
abundance: .
j_gene: TRBJ2-1
d_gene: TRBD2
CDR3nt: TGTGCCAGCTCACCAAGGCGGTTTAGCGGGAGGATTCTTCATGAGCAGTTCTTC
CDR3aa: CASSPRRFSGRILHEQFF

v_gene: TRBV9
abundance: .
j_gene: TRBJ2-1
d_gene: TRBD2
CDR3nt: TGTGCCAGCAGCGTAGAACTAGCGGGGAACAATGAGCAGTTCTTC
CDR3aa: CASSVELAGNNEQFF

v_gene: TRBV27
abundance: .
j_gene: TRBJ2-1
d_gene: .
CDR3nt: TGTGCCAGCAGGCTGGACTCTCGAAGCTCCTACAATGAGCAGTTCTTC
CDR3aa: CASRLDSRSSYNEQFF

v_gene: TRBV5-4
abundance: .
j_gene: TRBJ1-2
d_gene: TRBD1
CDR3nt: TGTGCCAGCAGCCTGGACAGGGGATTGGGAGGCTACACCTTC
CDR3aa: CASSLDRGLGGYTF

v_gene: TRBV7-9
abundance: .
j_gene: TRBJ1-1
d_gene: TRBD1
CDR3nt: TGTGCCAGCAGAGGACAGGGTTACACTGAAGCTTTCTTT
CDR3aa: CASRGQGYTEAFF

v_gene: TRBV5-5
abundance: .
j_gene: TRBJ2-7
d_gene: .
CDR3nt: TGTGCCAGCAGCTTGGCCTCCGGGTGGATCTACGAGCAGTACTTC
CDR3aa: CASSLASGWIYEQYF

v_gene: TRBV5-1
abundance: once
j_gene: TRBJ2-5
d_gene: .
CDR3nt: TGCGCCAGCCGAGTACAGGGAAGAGAGACCCAGTACTTC
CDR3aa: CASRVQGRETQYF

v_gene: TRBV2
abundance: .
j_gene: TRBJ1-6
d_gene: .
CDR3nt: TGTGCCAGCAGTGATTTGAGGGTCGAGTCACCCCTCCACTTT
CDR3aa: CASSDLRVESPLHF

v_gene: TRBV5-8
abundance: .
j_gene: TRBJ1-5
d_gene: .
CDR3nt: TGTGCCAGCAGCCCGGGGCTGGGGGGAGATGGCAATCAGCCCCAGCATTTT
CDR3aa: CASSPGLGGDGNQPQHF

v_gene: TRBV2
abundance: .
j_gene: TRBJ2-7
d_gene: .
CDR3nt: TGTGCCAGCAGACCCTCGGGGGGCCTCAGCCAGGAGCAGTACTTC
CDR3aa: CASRPSGGLSQEQYF

v_gene: TRBV5-1
abundance: .
j_gene: TRBJ2-7
d_gene: .
CDR3nt: TGCGCCAGCAGCTTGGAGGCCACTACCTACGAGCAGTACTTC
CDR3aa: CASSLEATTYEQYF

v_gene: TRBV3-1/TRBV3-2
abundance: .
j_gene: TRBJ2-1
d_gene: .
CDR3nt: TGTGCCAGCAGCCTACAGTGGGGCAAGAACTCCTACAATGAGCAGTTCTTC
CDR3aa: CASSLQWGKNSYNEQFF

v_gene: TRBV7-9
abundance: .
j_gene: TRBJ2-3
d_gene: TRBD1
CDR3nt: TGTGCCAGCAGCTACAGAGGACAGGGGATTACAGATACGCAGTATTTT
CDR3aa: CASSYRGQGITDTQYF

v_gene: TRBV29-1
abundance: .
j_gene: TRBJ2-4
d_gene: TRBD2
CDR3nt: TGCAGCGTTGAAGACGGAACTAGCGTCTCCAAAAACATTCAGTACTTC
CDR3aa: CSVEDGTSVSKNIQYF

v_gene: TRBV6-5
abundance: .
j_gene: TRBJ1-5
d_gene: .
CDR3nt: TGTGCCAGCAGTAACCAGGGCCGCCAGCCCCAGCATTTT
CDR3aa: CASSNQGRQPQHF

v_gene: TRBV5-1
abundance: once
j_gene: TRBJ2-7
d_gene: TRBD2
CDR3nt: TGCGCCAGCAGCTTGTTCCGAACTAGCGGAACCTACGAGCAGTACTTC
CDR3aa: CASSLFRTSGTYEQYF

v_gene: TRBV7-9
abundance: .
j_gene: TRBJ2-1
d_gene: .
CDR3nt: TGTGCCAGCAGCCCAGTGGTGGACAATGAGCAGTTCTTC
CDR3aa: CASSPVVDNEQFF

v_gene: TRBV19
abundance: .
j_gene: TRBJ2-7
d_gene: .
CDR3nt: TGTGCCAGTAGTAATAGATACGAGCAGTACTTC
CDR3aa: CASSNRYEQYF

v_gene: TRBV6-5
abundance: .
j_gene: TRBJ2-4
d_gene: TRBD2
CDR3nt: TGTGCCAGTGGAAGGGAGGGGATTCAGTACTTC
CDR3aa: CASGREGIQYF